This passage covers 7 T cell receptor beta chains from one sample sequenced in a study of beta chain features in type 1 diabetes. No antigens are known for them. Expressed TCRB transcripts were sequenced after all isolated RNA was converted to cDNA. Sequencing was performed with immunoSEQ multiplex PCR; in TCRdb, only in-frame clones are kept and a portion is missing. The sample consists of some 250,000 clones, approximately 15% of them appearing once. Findings and caveats of the study: Among patients with Type 1 diabetes, TCRB CDR3s were moderately but significantly shorter in every one of the four CD4+ subsets.

Sequencing used naive CD4+ T cells from blood. The origin of the receptors is a young man with type 1 diabetes.

This clone was picked up a small number of times. The gene calls are TRBV4-2 and TRBJ1-5; D not resolved. Trimming pared 0 bases from V and 7 bases from J, leaving 10 bases between. The CDR3 has 14 amino acids. Germline V gives CDR1 LGHNA, CDR2 YNFKEQ. In DNA, the CDR3 is TGTGCCAGCAGCCAAGATTACGCAGGCCAGCCCCAGCATTTT. This codes for CASSQDYAGQPQHF.

The rearrangement links TRBV7-2 to TRBJ2-1; 8 bases line up with TRBD2. The CDR3 has 15 amino acids. J was trimmed by 2 bases and V by 1 base; bases with no gene match: 1. Looked up from germline, CDR1 is SGHTA and CDR2 is FQGNSA. The CDR3 here is CASSLGAGAYNEQFF. CDR3 DNA: TGTGCCAGCAGCTTAGGAGCGGGGGCCTACAATGAGCAGTTCTTC.

This clone was counted a few times. The genes are TRBV2 and TRBJ2-5; unclear D gene. CDR3 length equals 13 residues. CDR1 is SNHLY, CDR2 FYNNEI, per germline. V lost 8 bases and J 1 base, leaving 11 bases between the germline ends. This CDR3 reads CASGVTVQETQYF. Written as DNA, the CDR3 is TGTGCCAGCGGAGTTACGGTCCAAGAGACCCAGTACTTC.

This clone has only one observation. In nucleotides, the CDR3 is TGTGCCAGCAGCGTCCCTGGGGAGCTGTTTTTT. It is translated as CASSVPGELFF. The rearrangement uses TRBV9 and TRBJ2-2; D is unclear. CDR1 is SGDLS and CDR2 is YYNGEE in the germline V gene. Trimming cost V 2 bases and J 8 bases, with 4 bases left between them. The CDR3 totals 11 residues.

DNA for the CDR3: TGTGCCAGCAGTAACCGGGACACTAGACAGTACTTC. It specifies CASSNRDTRQYF. The chain joins TRBV6-5 to TRBJ2-7, with a possible D match to TRBD1 (6 bases). Germline CDR1 is MNHEY and CDR2 is SVGAGI. Trimming stripped 5 bases from V and 10 bases from J, with 15 bases between. This CDR3 region has 12 residues.

The V gene is TRBV5-1, the J gene TRBJ2-2; 10 nucleotides agree with TRBD1. V lost 3 bases and J lost 6; bases outside the gene matches: 2. The CDR3 sequence is 14 residues long. The germline V gene has CDR1 SGHRS and CDR2 YFSETQ. CDR3 DNA: TGCGCCAGCAGCTCTGGGACAGGGGCCGGGGAGCTGTTTTTT. Protein sequence: CASSSGTGAGELFF.

The DNA of the CDR3 is TGCAGCGTTGAAGAAAACAGGATTGGAGCGGGAGTTACGAAGCAGTACTTC. This encodes CSVEENRIGAGVTKQYF. This rearrangement joins TRBV29-1 to TRBJ2-7, with 8 bases fitting TRBD2. Looked up from germline, CDR1 is SQVTM and CDR2 is ANQGSEA. The J segment lost 8 bases and the V segment lost 0 bases, leaving 18 bases of the junction unmatched. CDR3 length: 17 residues.